This T cell receptor (beta chain) was recorded in a study of blood T cell repertoires in COVID-19 (dated by TCRdb to between 2020 and 2021). Describing the broader study: Collaborator samples came from the United States, Italy and Spain and covered acute and convalescent phases of COVID-19. Deeply sampled blood TCRbeta repertoires from subjects exposed to, actively infected with, or recovered from COVID-19 were included in the dataset. Where available, HLA class I and class II types were taken from metadata supplied by the sample provider and were not determined by assay-based typing. The prospective study material was composed of cDNA or gDNA derived from T cells, B-cell-depleted T cells, or PBMCs. The sample metadata nearly always contained a de-identified subject ID, COVID-19 status, age in years and sex. The repertoires were released in a freely available public database meant as a resource for research on the immune response to SARS-CoV-2. The samples were drawn from the first 160 participants of the ongoing ImmuneRACE study and from roughly 1,300 subjects provided by 6 global collaborators. What the authors observed across the whole study: The quantity of clinical and demographic metadata differed by source and by participant and was supplied without curation.

A distance of 13 bases separates the germline ends of V and J, which lose 5 bases and 5 bases respectively. The CDR3 runs 13 amino acids, cysteine and phenylalanine included. The kept DNA is CDR3 alone, 39 bases in frame from the first base. CDR1 is given as PRHDT and CDR2 as FYEKMQ, both from the germline V gene (reference sequence). With respect to this clone: Its antigen is unknown. Per-nucleotide qualities are absent, and no much larger clonotype sits a single base away.

TCRbeta CDR3 regions were amplified from genomic DNA using the immunoSEQ Assay, a bias-controlled multiplex PCR. In the authors' own workflow: Within the assay, amplification of reference gene primers was used to estimate how many nucleated cells each sample contained. To quantify the absolute abundance of each unique TCRbeta CDR3 rearrangement, sequence reads were collapsed and filtered. For each sample, productive Simpson clonality was calculated by taking the square root of Simpson's diversity index across productive rearrangements. TCRdb limited this immuneACCESS table to in-frame rearrangements with V and J called. A share of clones is missing; checked studies link under half to unresolved V genes, and the rest is unexplained. The DNA gave D and trimming, while V, J and clone size come from that table. The sample contains some 180,000 clones, about four fifths of them found a single time. The leading ten clones occupy about 7% of the sample.

Collaborating institutions collected whole blood in K2EDTA tubes following their own protocols. For TCRbeta analysis, collaborators shipped samples in one of three forms: frozen whole blood, isolated PBMCs, or DNA extracted from either of those sample types. This receptor chain uses TRBV13 and TRBJ2-7; no D gene can be assigned with confidence. This TCR derives from a man aged 55-75 years with acute or convalescent COVID-19. Sequenced sample: peripheral blood. The CDR3 protein is CASSLPPEHEQYF. The nucleotide sequence reads TGTGCCAGCAGCCTACCCCCGGAGCACGAGCAGTACTTC.